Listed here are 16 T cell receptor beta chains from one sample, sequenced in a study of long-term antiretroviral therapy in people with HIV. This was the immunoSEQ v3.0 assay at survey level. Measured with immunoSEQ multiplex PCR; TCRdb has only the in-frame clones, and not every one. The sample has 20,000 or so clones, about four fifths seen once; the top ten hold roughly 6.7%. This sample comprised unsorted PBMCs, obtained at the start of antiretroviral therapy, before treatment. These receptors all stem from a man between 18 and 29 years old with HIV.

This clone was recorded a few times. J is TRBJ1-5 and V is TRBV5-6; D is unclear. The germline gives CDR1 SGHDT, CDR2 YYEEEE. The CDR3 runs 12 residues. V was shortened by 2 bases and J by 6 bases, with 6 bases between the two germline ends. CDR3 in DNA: TGTGCCAGCAGCTTCCTCGGTCAGCCCCAGCATTTT. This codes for CASSFLGQPQHF.

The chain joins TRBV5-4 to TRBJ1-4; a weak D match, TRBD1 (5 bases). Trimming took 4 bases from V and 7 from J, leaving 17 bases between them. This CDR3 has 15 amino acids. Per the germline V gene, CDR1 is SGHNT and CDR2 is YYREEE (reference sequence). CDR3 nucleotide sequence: TGTGCCAGCAGCCATGGGGGAGAGGGAGGTGAAAAACTGTTTTTT. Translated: CASSHGGEGGEKLFF.

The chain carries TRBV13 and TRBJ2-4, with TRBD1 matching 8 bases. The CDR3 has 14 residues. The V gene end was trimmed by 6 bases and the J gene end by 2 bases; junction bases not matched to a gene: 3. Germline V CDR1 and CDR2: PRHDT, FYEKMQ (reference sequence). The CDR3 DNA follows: TGTGCCAGCAGTTACAGGGGGTCCAAAAACATTCAGTACTTC. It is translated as CASSYRGSKNIQYF.

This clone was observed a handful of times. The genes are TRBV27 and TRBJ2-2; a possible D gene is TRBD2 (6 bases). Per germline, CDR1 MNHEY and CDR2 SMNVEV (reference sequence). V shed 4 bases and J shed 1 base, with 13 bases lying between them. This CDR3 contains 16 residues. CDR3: CASSWWVGGNTGELFF. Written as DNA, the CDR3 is TGTGCCAGCAGTTGGTGGGTCGGGGGGAACACCGGGGAGCTGTTTTTT.

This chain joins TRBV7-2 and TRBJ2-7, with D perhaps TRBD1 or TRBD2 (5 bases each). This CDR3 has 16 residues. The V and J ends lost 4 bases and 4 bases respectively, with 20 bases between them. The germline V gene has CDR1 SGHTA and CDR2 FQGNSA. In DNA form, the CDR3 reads TGTGCCAGCAGCTCAGTCCCCACTAGGGGCCTTTACGAGCAGTACTTC. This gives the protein CASSSVPTRGLYEQYF.

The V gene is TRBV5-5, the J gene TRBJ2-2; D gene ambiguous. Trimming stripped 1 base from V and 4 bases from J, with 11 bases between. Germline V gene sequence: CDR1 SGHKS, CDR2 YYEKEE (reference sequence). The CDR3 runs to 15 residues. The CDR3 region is CASSLLAQPTGELFF. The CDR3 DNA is TGTGCCAGCAGCTTGTTAGCACAGCCCACCGGGGAGCTGTTTTTT.

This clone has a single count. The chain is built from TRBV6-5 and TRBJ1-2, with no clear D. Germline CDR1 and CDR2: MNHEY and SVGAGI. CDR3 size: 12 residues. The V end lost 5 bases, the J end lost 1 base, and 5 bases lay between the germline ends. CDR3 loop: CASSNLNYGYTF. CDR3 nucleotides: TGTGCCAGCAGTAACCTTAACTATGGCTACACCTTC.

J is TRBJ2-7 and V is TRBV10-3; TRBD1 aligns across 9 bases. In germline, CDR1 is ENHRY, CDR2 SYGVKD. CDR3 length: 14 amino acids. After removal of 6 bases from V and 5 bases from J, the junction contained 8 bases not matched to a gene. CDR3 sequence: CAIRGQGRVNEQYF. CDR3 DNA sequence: TGTGCCATCAGGGGACAGGGTAGAGTAAACGAGCAGTACTTC.

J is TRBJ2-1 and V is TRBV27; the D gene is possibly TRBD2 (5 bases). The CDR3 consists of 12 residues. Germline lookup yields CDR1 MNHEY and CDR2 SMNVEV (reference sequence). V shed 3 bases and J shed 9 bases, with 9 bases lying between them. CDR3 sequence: CASSFGRGEQFF. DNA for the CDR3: TGTGCCAGCAGTTTTGGACGGGGTGAGCAGTTCTTC.

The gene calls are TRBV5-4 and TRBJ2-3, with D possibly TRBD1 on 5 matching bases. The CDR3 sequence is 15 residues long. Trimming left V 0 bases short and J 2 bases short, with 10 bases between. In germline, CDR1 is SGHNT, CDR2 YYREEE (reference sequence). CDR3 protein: CASSLVRGPTDTQYF. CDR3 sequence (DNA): TGTGCCAGCAGCTTGGTTAGGGGTCCCACAGATACGCAGTATTTT. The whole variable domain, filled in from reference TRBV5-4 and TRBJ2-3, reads ETGVTQSPTHLIKTRGQQVTLRCSSQSGHNTVSWYQQALGQGPQFIFQYYREEENGRGNFPPRFSGLQFPNYSSELNVNALELDDSALYLCASSLVRGPTDTQYFGPGTRLTVL.

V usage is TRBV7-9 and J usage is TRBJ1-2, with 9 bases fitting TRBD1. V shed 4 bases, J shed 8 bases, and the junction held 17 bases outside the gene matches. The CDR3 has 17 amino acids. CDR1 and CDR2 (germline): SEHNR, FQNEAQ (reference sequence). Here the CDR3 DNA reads TGTGCCAGCAGCTACCGGGGGCCCGACAGGGGGATCGGAGGCTACACCTTC. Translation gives CASSYRGPDRGIGGYTF.

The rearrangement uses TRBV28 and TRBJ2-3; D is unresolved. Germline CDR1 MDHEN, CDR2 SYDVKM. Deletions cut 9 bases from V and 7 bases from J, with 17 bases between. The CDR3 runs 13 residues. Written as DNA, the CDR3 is TGTGCCAGTCTGGGTACAGTGGGGAATACGCAGTATTTT. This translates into CASLGTVGNTQYF.

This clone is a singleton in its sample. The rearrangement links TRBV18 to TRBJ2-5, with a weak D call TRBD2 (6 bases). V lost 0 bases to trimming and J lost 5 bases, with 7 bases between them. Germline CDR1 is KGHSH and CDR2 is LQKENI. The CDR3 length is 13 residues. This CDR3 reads CASSPPAGETQYF. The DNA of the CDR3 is TGTGCCAGCTCACCACCGGCGGGGGAGACCCAGTACTTC.

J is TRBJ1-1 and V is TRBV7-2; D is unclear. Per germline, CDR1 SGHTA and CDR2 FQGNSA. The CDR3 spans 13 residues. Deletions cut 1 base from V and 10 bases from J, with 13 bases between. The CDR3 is CASSLEGSSVAFF. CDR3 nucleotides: TGTGCCAGCAGCTTAGAGGGTTCGTCTGTAGCTTTCTTT.

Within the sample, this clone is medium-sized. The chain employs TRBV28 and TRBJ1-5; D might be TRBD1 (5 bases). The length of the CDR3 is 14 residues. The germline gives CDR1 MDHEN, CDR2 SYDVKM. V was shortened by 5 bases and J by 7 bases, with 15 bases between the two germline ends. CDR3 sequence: CASSGASLGQPQHF. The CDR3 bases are TGTGCCAGCAGTGGGGCCAGTCTTGGGCAGCCCCAGCATTTT.

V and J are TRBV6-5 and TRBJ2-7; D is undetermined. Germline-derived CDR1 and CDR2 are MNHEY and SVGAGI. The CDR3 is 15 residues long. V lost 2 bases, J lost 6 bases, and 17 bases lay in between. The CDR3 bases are TGTGCCAGCAGTTACAGTCTTATTGCCGTCGGCGAGCAGTACTTC. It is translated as CASSYSLIAVGEQYF.